This T cell receptor (beta chain) was recorded in a study of T cell responses to AZD1222 COVID-19 vaccine. Broader study findings: Among those given AZD1222, only five to seven were seropositive at baseline.

This clone came up once. What it binds is not known. Sequencing used immunoSEQ multiplex PCR; TCRdb keeps in-frame clones, though not all of them. In the table there are about 140,000 clones, about 90% of which are singletons. The sample consisted of peripheral blood, taken on day 0 of AZD1222 vaccination. The clonotype originates from an adult in good health.

Written as DNA, the CDR3 is TGTGCTAGTGGTTCCGGACAGGGGGAGCTGTTTTTT. Amino acid sequence: CASGSGQGELFF. The chain uses TRBV12-5 and TRBJ2-2, with D maybe TRBD1 (6 bases). The CDR3 length is 12 residues. Trimming took off 4 bases at V and 8 bases at J, with 8 bases between the two ends. Germline V gene sequence: CDR1 LGHNT, CDR2 FRNRAP.